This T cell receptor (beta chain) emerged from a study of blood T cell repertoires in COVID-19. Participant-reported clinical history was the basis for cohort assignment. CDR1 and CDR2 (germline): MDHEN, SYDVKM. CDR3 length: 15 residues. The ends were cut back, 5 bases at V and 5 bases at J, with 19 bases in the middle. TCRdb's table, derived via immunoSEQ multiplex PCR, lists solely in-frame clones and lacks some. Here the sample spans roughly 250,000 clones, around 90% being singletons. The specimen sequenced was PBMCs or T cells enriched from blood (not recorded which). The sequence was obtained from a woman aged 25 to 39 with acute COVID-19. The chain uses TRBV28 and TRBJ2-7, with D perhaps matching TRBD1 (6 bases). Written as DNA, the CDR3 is TGTGCCAGCAGTCCCCCTCCAGGGGTTATACACGAGCAGTACTTC. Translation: CASSPPPGVIHEQYF.